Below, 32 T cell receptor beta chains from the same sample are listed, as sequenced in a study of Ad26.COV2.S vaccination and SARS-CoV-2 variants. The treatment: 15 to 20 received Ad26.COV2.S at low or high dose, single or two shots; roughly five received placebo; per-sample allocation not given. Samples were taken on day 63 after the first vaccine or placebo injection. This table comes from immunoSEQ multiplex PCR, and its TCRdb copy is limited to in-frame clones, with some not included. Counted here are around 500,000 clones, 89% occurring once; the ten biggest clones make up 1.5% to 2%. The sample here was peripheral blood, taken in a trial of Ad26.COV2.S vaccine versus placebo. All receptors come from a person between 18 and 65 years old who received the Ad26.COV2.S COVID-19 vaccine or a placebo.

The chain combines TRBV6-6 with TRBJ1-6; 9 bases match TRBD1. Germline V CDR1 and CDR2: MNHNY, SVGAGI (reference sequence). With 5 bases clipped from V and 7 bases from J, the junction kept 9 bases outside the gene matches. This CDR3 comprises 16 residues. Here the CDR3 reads CASSKDGTGRNSPLHF. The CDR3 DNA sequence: TGTGCCAGCAGTAAAGATGGGACAGGGAGAAATTCACCCCTCCACTTT.

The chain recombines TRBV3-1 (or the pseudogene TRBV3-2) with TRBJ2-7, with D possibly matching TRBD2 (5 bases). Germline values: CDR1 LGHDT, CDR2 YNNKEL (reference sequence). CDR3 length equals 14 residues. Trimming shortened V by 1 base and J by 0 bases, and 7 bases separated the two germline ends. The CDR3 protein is CASSQVTTSYEQYF. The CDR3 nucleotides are TGTGCCAGCAGCCAAGTGACTACCTCCTACGAGCAGTACTTC.

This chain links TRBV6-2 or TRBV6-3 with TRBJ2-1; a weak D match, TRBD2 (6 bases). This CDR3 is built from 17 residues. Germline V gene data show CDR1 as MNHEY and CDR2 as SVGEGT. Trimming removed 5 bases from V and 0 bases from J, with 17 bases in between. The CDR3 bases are TGTGCCAGCAGTCGTTCTGGGGCGGGACTCTCCTACAATGAGCAGTTCTTC. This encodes CASSRSGAGLSYNEQFF.

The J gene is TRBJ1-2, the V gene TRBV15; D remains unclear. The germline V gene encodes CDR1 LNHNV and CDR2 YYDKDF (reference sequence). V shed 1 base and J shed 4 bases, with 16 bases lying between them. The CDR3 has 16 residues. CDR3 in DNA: TGTGCCACCAGCAGAGTTCTTAGCGAGGGCTTCTATGGCTACACCTTC. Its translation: CATSRVLSEGFYGYTF.

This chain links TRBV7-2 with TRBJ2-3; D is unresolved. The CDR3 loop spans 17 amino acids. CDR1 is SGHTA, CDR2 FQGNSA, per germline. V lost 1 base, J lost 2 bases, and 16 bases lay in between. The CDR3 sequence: CASSLDSRLRITDTQYF. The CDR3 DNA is TGTGCCAGCAGCTTAGATTCGAGGTTACGGATCACAGATACGCAGTATTTT.

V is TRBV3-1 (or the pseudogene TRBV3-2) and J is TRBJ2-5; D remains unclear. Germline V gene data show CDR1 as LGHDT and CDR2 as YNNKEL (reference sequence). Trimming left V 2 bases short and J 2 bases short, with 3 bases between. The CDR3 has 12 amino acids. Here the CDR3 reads CASSQQQETQYF. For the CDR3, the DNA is TGTGCCAGCAGCCAACAACAAGAGACCCAGTACTTC.

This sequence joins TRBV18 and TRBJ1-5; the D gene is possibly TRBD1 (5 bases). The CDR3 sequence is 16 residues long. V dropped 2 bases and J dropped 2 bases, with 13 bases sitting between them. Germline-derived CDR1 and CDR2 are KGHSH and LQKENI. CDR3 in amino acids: CASSPGQGGGNQPQHF. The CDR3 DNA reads TGTGCCAGCTCACCAGGGCAGGGCGGGGGCAATCAGCCCCAGCATTTT.

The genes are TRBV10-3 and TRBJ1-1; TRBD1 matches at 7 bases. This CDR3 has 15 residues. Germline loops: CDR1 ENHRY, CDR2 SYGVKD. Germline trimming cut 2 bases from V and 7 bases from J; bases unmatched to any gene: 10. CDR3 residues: CAISETQGLRDEAFF. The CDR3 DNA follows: TGTGCCATCAGTGAGACACAGGGGTTGCGTGATGAAGCTTTCTTT.

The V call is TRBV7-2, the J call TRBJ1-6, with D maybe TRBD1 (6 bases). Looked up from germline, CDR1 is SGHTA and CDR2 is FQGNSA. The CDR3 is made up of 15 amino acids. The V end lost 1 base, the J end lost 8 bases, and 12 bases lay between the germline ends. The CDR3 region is CASSLGPGADSPLHF. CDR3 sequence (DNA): TGTGCCAGCAGCTTAGGTCCAGGGGCGGATTCACCCCTCCACTTT.

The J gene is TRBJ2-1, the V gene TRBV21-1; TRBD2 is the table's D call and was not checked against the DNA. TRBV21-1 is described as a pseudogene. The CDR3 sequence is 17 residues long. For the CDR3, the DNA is TGTGCCAGCAGCCGGCTTGGCTGGGGACTTGCGCACAATGAGCAGTTCTTC. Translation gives CASSRLGWGLAHNEQFF.

CDR3 protein: CASSLEWARGQPQHF. The CDR3 DNA sequence: TGTGCCAGCAGCTTAGAATGGGCGAGGGGTCAGCCCCAGCATTTT. J is TRBJ1-5 and V is TRBV7-2; possible D gene TRBD1, 5 bases. Between the trimmed V and J ends, which lost 1 base and 6 bases, there was a span of 13 bases. Germline loops: CDR1 SGHTA, CDR2 FQGNSA. The CDR3 covers 15 residues.

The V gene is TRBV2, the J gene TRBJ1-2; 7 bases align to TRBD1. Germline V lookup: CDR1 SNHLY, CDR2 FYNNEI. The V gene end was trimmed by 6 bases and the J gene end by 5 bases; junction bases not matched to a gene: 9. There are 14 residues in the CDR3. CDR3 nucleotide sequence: TGTGCCAGCAGCAACTCTAAACAGGGGTATGGCTACACCTTC. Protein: CASSNSKQGYGYTF. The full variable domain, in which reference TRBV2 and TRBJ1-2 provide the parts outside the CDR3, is EPEVTQTPSHQVTQMGQEVILRCVPISNHLYFYWYRQILGQKVEFLVSFYNNEISEKSEIFDDQFSVERPDGSNFTLKIRSTKLEDSAMYFCASSNSKQGYGYTFGSGTRLTVV.

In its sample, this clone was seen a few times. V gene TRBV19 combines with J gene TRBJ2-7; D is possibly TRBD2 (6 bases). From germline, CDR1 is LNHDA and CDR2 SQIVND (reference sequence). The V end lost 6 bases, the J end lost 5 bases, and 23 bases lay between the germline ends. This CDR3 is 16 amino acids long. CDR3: CASSAGRFGGSDEQYF. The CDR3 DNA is TGTGCCAGTAGCGCTGGGCGTTTCGGGGGATCTGACGAGCAGTACTTC.

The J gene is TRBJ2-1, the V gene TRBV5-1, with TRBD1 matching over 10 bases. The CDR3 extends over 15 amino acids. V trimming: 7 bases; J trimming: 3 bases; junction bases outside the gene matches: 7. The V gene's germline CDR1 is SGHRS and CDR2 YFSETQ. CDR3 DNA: TGCGCCAGCTCCAGGGACAGGGGAATCTACAATGAGCAGTTCTTC. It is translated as CASSRDRGIYNEQFF.

This chain's CDR3 is CASSQVEDSENYGYTF. CDR3 bases: TGTGCCAGCAGCCAAGTCGAGGACAGCGAGAACTATGGCTACACCTTC. V is TRBV3-1 (or the pseudogene TRBV3-2) and J is TRBJ1-2; tentatively, D is TRBD1 (6 bases). In germline, CDR1 is LGHDT, CDR2 YNNKEL (reference sequence). Between the trimmed V and J ends, which lost 1 base and 2 bases, there was a span of 14 bases. The length of the CDR3 is 16 residues.

In DNA form, the CDR3 reads TGTGCCAGCAGCCCCCTCGGACAGCCTAATGAAAAACTGTTTTTT. As protein: CASSPLGQPNEKLFF. The J gene is TRBJ1-4, the V gene TRBV14, with D perhaps matching TRBD1 (6 bases). Germline V CDR1 and CDR2: SGHDN, FVKESK. V was shortened by 4 bases and J by 3 bases, with 12 bases between the two germline ends. The CDR3 runs to 15 residues.

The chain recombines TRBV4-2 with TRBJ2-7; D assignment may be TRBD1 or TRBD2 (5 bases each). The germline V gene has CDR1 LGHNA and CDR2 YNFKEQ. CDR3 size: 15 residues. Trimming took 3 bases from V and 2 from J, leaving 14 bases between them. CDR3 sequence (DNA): TGTGCCAGCAGCCATAGAGGGGATCGAGCCTACGAGCAGTACTTC. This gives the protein CASSHRGDRAYEQYF.

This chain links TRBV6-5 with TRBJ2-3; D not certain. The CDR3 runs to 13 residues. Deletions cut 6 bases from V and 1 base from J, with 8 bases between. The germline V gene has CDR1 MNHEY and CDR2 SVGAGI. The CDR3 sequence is CASSNRGTDTQYF. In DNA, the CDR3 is TGTGCCAGCAGCAATCGAGGCACAGATACGCAGTATTTT.

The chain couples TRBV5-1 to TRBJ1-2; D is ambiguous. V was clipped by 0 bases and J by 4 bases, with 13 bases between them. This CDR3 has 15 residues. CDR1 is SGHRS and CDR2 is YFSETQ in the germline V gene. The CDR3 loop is CASSLEGSLGYGYTF. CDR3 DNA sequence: TGCGCCAGCAGCTTGGAAGGGTCTCTTGGCTATGGCTACACCTTC.

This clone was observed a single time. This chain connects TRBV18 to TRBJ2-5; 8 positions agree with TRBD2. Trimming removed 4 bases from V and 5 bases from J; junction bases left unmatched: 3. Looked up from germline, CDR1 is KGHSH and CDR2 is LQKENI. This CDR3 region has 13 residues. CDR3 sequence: CASSRLASETQYF. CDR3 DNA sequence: TGTGCCAGCTCACGACTAGCGTCGGAGACCCAGTACTTC.

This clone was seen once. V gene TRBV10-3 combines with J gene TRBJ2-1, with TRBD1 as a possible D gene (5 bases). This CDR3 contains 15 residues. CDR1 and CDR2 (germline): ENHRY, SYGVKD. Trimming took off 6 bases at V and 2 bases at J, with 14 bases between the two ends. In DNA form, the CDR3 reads TGTGCCATCAGGCAGGGTCTAGAGGCCTACAATGAGCAGTTCTTC. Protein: CAIRQGLEAYNEQFF.

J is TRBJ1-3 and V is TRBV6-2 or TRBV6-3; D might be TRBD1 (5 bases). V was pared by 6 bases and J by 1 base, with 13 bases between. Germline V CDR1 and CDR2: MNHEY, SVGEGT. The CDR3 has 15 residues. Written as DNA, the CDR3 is TGTGCCAGCAGCGATTCCGGGACTTCTGGAAACACCATATATTTT. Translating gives CASSDSGTSGNTIYF.

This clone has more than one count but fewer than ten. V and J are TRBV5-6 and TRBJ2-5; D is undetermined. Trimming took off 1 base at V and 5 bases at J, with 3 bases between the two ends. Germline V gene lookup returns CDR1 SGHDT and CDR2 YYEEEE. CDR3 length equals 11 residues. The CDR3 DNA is TGTGCCAGCAGCTTGCTCGAGACCCAGTACTTC. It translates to CASSLLETQYF.

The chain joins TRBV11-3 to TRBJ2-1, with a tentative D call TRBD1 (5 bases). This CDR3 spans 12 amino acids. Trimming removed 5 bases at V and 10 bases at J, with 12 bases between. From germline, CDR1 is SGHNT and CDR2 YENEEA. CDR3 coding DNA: TGTGCCAGCAGCCCTTCGTCAGGGGAGCAGTTCTTC. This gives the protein CASSPSSGEQFF.

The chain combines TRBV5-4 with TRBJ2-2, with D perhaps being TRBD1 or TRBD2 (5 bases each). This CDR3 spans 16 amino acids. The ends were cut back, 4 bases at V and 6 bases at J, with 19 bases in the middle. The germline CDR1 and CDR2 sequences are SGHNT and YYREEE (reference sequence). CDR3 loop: CASSPGTPFQSGELFF. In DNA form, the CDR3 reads TGTGCCAGCAGCCCGGGGACCCCGTTCCAATCCGGGGAGCTGTTTTTT.

The CDR3 region is CASSLEVLGQGTGYTF. CDR3 DNA: TGCGCCAGCAGCTTGGAGGTTCTGGGACAGGGGACGGGCTACACCTTC. The chain uses TRBV5-1 and TRBJ1-2; 10 bases align to TRBD1. Germline-derived CDR1 and CDR2 are SGHRS and YFSETQ. Germline trimming cut 0 bases from V and 8 bases from J; bases unmatched to any gene: 10. The CDR3 sequence is 16 residues long. Full variable domain (remainder filled in from reference TRBV5-1 and TRBJ1-2): KAGVTQTPRYLIKTRGQQVTLSCSPISGHRSVSWYQQTPGQGLQFLFEYFSETQRNKGNFPGRFSGRQFSNSRSEMNVSTLELGDSALYLCASSLEVLGQGTGYTFGSGTRLTVV.

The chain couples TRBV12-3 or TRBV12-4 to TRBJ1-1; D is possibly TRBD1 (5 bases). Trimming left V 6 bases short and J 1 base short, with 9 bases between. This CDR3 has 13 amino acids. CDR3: CASRYGGNTEAFF. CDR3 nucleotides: TGTGCCAGCAGATACGGGGGGAACACTGAAGCTTTCTTT.

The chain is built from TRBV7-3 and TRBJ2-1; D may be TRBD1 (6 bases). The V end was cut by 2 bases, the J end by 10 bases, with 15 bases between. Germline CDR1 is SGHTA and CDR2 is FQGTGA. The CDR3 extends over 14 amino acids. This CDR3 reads CASSLALQGGEQFF. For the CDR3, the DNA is TGTGCCAGCAGCTTAGCCCTACAGGGTGGAGAGCAGTTCTTC.

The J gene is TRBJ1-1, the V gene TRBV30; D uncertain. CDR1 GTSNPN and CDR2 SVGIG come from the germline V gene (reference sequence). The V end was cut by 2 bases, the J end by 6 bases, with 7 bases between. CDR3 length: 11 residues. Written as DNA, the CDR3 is TGTGCCTGGAGTAATAGGGCTGAAGCTTTCTTT. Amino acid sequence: CAWSNRAEAFF.

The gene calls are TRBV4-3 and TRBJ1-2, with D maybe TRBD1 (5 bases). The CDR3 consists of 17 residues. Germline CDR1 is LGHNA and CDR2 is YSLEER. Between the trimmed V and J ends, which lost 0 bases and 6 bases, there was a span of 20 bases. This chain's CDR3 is CASSQDRGSPVLHGYTF. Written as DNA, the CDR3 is TGCGCCAGCAGCCAAGATCGGGGGTCCCCAGTTCTTCATGGCTACACCTTC.

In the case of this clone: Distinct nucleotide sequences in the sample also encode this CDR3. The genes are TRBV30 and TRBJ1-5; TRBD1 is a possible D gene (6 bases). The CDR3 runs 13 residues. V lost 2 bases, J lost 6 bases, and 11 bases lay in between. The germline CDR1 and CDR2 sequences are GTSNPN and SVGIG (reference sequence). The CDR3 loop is CAWSRGGSQPQHF. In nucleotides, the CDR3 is TGTGCCTGGAGTAGGGGGGGAAGTCAGCCCCAGCATTTT. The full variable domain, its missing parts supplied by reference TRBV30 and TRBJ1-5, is SQTIHQWPATLVQPVGSPLSLECTVEGTSNPNLYWYRQAAGRGLQLLFYSVGIGQISSEVPQNLSASRPQDRQFILSSKKLLLSDSGFYLCAWSRGGSQPQHFGDGTRLSIL.

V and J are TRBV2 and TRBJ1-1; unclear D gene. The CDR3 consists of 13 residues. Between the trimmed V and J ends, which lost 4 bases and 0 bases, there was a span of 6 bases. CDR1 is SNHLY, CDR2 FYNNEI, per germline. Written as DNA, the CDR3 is TGTGCCAGCAGTGGTCCGGTGAACACTGAAGCTTTCTTT. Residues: CASSGPVNTEAFF.